The entry below gives a single T cell receptor (beta chain) sequence along with its context. This specimen comes from a study of patients and donors after allogeneic stem cell transplantation. A single record per CDR3 protein comes from TCRdb applying MiXCR to the RT-PCR reads. Of more than 850,000 distinct CDR3 sequences listed, more than 15% were seen once; the top ten hold roughly 6%. The germline CDR1 and CDR2 sequences are PRHDT and FYEKMQ (reference sequence). J gave up 1 base and V 5 bases, and 6 bases lay outside the gene matches. The CDR3 consists of 16 residues. Sequencing was performed on blood, either unsorted or a sorted T cell fraction (not recorded which). The chain joins TRBV13 to TRBJ2-5; 11 bases agree with TRBD2. The sequence was collected from a human donor who was either an allogeneic HSCT recipient or a stem cell or donor lymphocyte infusion donor (not recorded which). It is not recorded whose cells these are; they may come from a transplant donor. CDR3 in amino acids: CASSPGGTSGQETQYF. The CDR3 DNA reads TGTGCCAGCAGCCCAGGCGGGACTAGCGGCCAAGAGACCCAGTACTTC.